Following are 24 T cell receptor beta chains from one sample sequenced in a study of T cell responses to AZD1222 COVID-19 vaccine. Generated by immunoSEQ multiplex PCR, the TCRdb table keeps only in-frame clones and is missing some. The sample consists of fewer than 150,000 clones, around 89% of them appearing once. This material consisted of peripheral blood, taken 28 days after the second AZD1222 dose. These receptors came from an adult who received the AZD1222 COVID-19 vaccine.

The J gene is TRBJ2-5, the V gene TRBV19; the match to TRBD2 covers 7 bases. V lost 1 base and J lost 5; bases outside the gene matches: 7. Germline CDR1 LNHDA, CDR2 SQIVND (reference sequence). The CDR3 has 15 residues. The CDR3 nucleotides read TGTGCCAGTAGTATAGGGCGGGGGTCAATGGAGACCCAGTACTTC. Protein: CASSIGRGSMETQYF.

The rearrangement joins TRBV7-9 to TRBJ2-7; 8 bases map to TRBD2. This CDR3 has 18 amino acids. Trimming cost V 0 bases and J 0 bases; bases outside gene matches: 10. Germline lookup yields CDR1 SEHNR and CDR2 FQNEAQ (reference sequence). CDR3 sequence reads: CASSLASSGVPGSYEQYF. The CDR3 nucleotides are TGTGCCAGCAGCTTAGCGAGTAGCGGGGTCCCTGGCTCCTACGAGCAGTACTTC.

This clone was seen a few times. The chain joins TRBV7-2 to TRBJ2-1, with TRBD2 matching 11 bases. The CDR3 is made up of 15 amino acids. Trimming took 5 bases from V and 3 from J; bases not matched to a gene: 3. Germline CDR1 SGHTA, CDR2 FQGNSA. The CDR3 DNA reads TGTGCCAGCAGCCCGACTAGCGGGGACTACAATGAGCAGTTCTTC. Its translation: CASSPTSGDYNEQFF.

The chain is built from TRBV5-4 and TRBJ2-7; 11 nucleotides align to TRBD2. The CDR3 spans 16 residues. Germline CDR1 and CDR2: SGHNT and YYREEE (reference sequence). Trimming at V came to 1 base and at J to 1 base, leaving 4 bases not matched to a gene. CDR3 DNA sequence: TGTGCCAGCAGCTTGACTAGCGGGAGTGCATCCTACGAGCAGTACTTC. Protein: CASSLTSGSASYEQYF. Full variable domain (outside the CDR3, taken from reference TRBV5-4 and TRBJ2-7): ETGVTQSPTHLIKTRGQQVTLRCSSQSGHNTVSWYQQALGQGPQFIFQYYREEENGRGNFPPRFSGLQFPNYSSELNVNALELDDSALYLCASSLTSGSASYEQYFGPGTRLTVT.

The chain links TRBV27 to TRBJ2-2; D unresolved. The CDR3 has 12 amino acids. V was shortened by 1 base and J by 3 bases, with 0 bases between the two germline ends. Per germline, CDR1 MNHEY and CDR2 SMNVEV (reference sequence). In DNA, the CDR3 is TGTGCCAGCAGTTTATACACCGGGGAGCTGTTTTTT. This sequence encodes CASSLYTGELFF.

The sample holds a few counts of this clone. The genes are TRBV27 and TRBJ2-7; the match to TRBD1 covers 9 bases. From germline, CDR1 is MNHEY and CDR2 SMNVEV (reference sequence). V was pared by 5 bases and J by 5 bases, with 7 bases of the junction left unmatched. The CDR3 is made up of 14 amino acids. The CDR3 DNA reads as TGTGCCAGCAGTCTCGACAGGGGGACCCACGAGCAGTACTTC. This gives the protein CASSLDRGTHEQYF.

The V and J genes are TRBV5-1 and TRBJ2-7; D remains ambiguous. Per germline, CDR1 SGHRS and CDR2 YFSETQ. The CDR3 is 15 residues long. V gave up 3 bases and J gave up 2 bases, with 15 bases separating them. The DNA of the CDR3 is TGCGCCAGCAGCTCGAGACCACCGGCTACCTACGAGCAGTACTTC. Translation gives CASSSRPPATYEQYF.

CDR3 loop: CAISGTGGEKLFF. In nucleotides, the CDR3 is TGTGCCATCAGTGGGACAGGGGGCGAAAAACTGTTTTTT. The rearrangement joins TRBV10-3 to TRBJ1-4, with TRBD1 matching over 11 bases. This CDR3 spans 13 amino acids. Germline V gene data show CDR1 as ENHRY and CDR2 as SYGVKD. V was pared by 4 bases and J by 8 bases, with 0 bases of the junction left unmatched.

This rearrangement joins TRBV4-3 to TRBJ2-7; 7 bases fit TRBD2. Germline V lookup: CDR1 LGHNA, CDR2 YSLEER. This CDR3 has 15 residues. The trim removed 0 bases at V and 2 bases at J, leaving 4 bases unmatched. In DNA, the CDR3 is TGCGCCAGCAGCCAAGAAGTGACTAGCACCTACGAGCAGTACTTC. Amino acid sequence: CASSQEVTSTYEQYF.

This clone was picked up a small number of times. The chain links TRBV27 to TRBJ2-7; D uncertain. CDR1 is MNHEY and CDR2 is SMNVEV in the germline V gene (reference sequence). This CDR3 spans 13 amino acids. V gave up 5 bases and J gave up 2 bases, with 10 bases separating them. CDR3 sequence: CASSRSLPYEQYF. CDR3 in DNA: TGTGCCAGCAGTCGGTCGCTTCCCTACGAGCAGTACTTC.

This sequence joins TRBV3-1 (or the pseudogene TRBV3-2) and TRBJ1-4; D is unresolved. Germline lookup yields CDR1 LGHDT and CDR2 YNNKEL (reference sequence). This CDR3 has 13 amino acids. The V end was cut by 0 bases, the J end by 13 bases, with 12 bases between. The CDR3 region is CASSQERVGILFF. For the CDR3, the DNA is TGTGCCAGCAGCCAAGAAAGAGTGGGGATACTGTTTTTT.

V and J are TRBV2 and TRBJ1-5; the D gene is possibly TRBD1 (5 bases). The CDR3 extends over 15 amino acids. Per germline, CDR1 SNHLY and CDR2 FYNNEI. The V end was cut by 6 bases, the J end by 2 bases, with 14 bases between. The CDR3 DNA sequence: TGTGCCAGCAGGGCCGGGACGTCTGGCAATCAGCCCCAGCATTTT. Its translation: CASRAGTSGNQPQHF.

The gene calls are TRBV9 and TRBJ2-2; TRBD1 is a possible D gene (5 bases). Germline assignment: CDR1 SGDLS and CDR2 YYNGEE. Trimming cost V 3 bases and J 5 bases, with 14 bases left between them. The CDR3 is made up of 15 amino acids. CDR3 in amino acids: CASSALAGFTGELFF. In DNA form, the CDR3 reads TGTGCCAGCAGCGCCCTGGCAGGGTTTACCGGGGAGCTGTTTTTT.

The chain employs TRBV4-1 and TRBJ1-2; 7 bases align to TRBD1. The V gene's germline CDR1 is MGHRA and CDR2 YSYEKL. V gave up 1 base and J gave up 8 bases; unmatched junction bases: 13. The CDR3 is 16 amino acids. The CDR3 region has the DNA TGCGCCAGCAGCCAAGTCACCCGAGGGGGCCTTGGAGGCTACACCTTC. Amino acid sequence: CASSQVTRGGLGGYTF.

The chain joins TRBV23-1 to TRBJ1-4, with D uncertain. TRBV23-1 is treated as an ORF (open reading frame) with a function not yet certain. The CDR3 totals 14 residues. The V end lost 8 bases, the J end lost 0 bases, and 10 bases lay between the germline ends. The CDR3: CASPWQATNEKLFF. CDR3 DNA: TGCGCCAGCCCTTGGCAAGCAACTAATGAAAAACTGTTTTTT.

The chain joins TRBV9 to TRBJ2-5; TRBD2 aligns across 8 bases. Germline CDR1 reads SGDLS; CDR2 reads YYNGEE. The CDR3 sequence is 19 residues long. The trim removed 1 base at V and 0 bases at J, leaving 14 bases unmatched. CDR3 in DNA: TGTGCCAGCAGCGTACGTTCGAGGGGACTAGTGGGGTACCAAGAGACCCAGTACTTC. Its protein is CASSVRSRGLVGYQETQYF.

This chain uses TRBV27 with TRBJ2-1; 11 bases are a match to TRBD2. V lost 3 bases, J lost 7 bases, and 5 bases stayed unmatched. Looked up from germline, CDR1 is MNHEY and CDR2 is SMNVEV (reference sequence). There are 15 residues in the CDR3. The CDR3: CASSLGLAATNEQFF. CDR3 in DNA: TGTGCCAGCAGTTTGGGACTAGCGGCGACAAATGAGCAGTTCTTC.

This sequence joins TRBV5-4 and TRBJ1-5; 8 bases fit TRBD1. Germline loops: CDR1 SGHNT, CDR2 YYREEE (reference sequence). Trimming cost V 4 bases and J 3 bases; bases outside gene matches: 6. The CDR3 is 15 amino acids. The DNA of the CDR3 is TGTGCCAGCAGCCCCGACAGGGGACTCAATCAGCCCCAGCATTTT. This codes for CASSPDRGLNQPQHF.

The rearrangement links TRBV14 to TRBJ2-1; 8 bases are shared with TRBD2. CDR1 is SGHDN and CDR2 is FVKESK in the germline V gene. This CDR3 spans 15 amino acids. Trimming removed 4 bases from V and 6 bases from J; junction bases left unmatched: 8. CDR3: CASSRDSGTRNEQFF. CDR3 DNA: TGTGCCAGCAGCCGTGATAGCGGGACTCGCAATGAGCAGTTCTTC.

CDR3 sequence: CAWSAHRTGQMFVITGNTIYF. CDR3 DNA sequence: TGTGCCTGGAGTGCGCACAGGACAGGGCAAATGTTTGTCATAACTGGAAACACCATATATTTT. The chain carries TRBV30 and TRBJ1-3, with 8 bases matching TRBD1. The CDR3 has 21 residues. Looked up from germline, CDR1 is GTSNPN and CDR2 is SVGIG (reference sequence). V was pared by 1 base and J by 2 bases, with 22 bases of the junction left unmatched.

The genes are TRBV6-5 and TRBJ2-2, with no clear D. The ends were cut back, 7 bases at V and 6 bases at J, with 9 bases in the middle. CDR1 and CDR2 (germline): MNHEY, SVGAGI. This CDR3 has 12 amino acids. In nucleotides, the CDR3 is TGTGCCAGCAACAGTAAGGCCGGGGAGCTGTTTTTT. Amino acid sequence: CASNSKAGELFF.

The V call is TRBV27, the J call TRBJ1-6; D ambiguous. The V end was cut by 1 base, the J end by 0 bases, with 7 bases between. Per the germline V gene, CDR1 is MNHEY and CDR2 is SMNVEV (reference sequence). The length of the CDR3 is 16 residues. The CDR3 here is CASSLFGVSYNSPLHF. The CDR3 DNA follows: TGTGCCAGCAGTTTATTTGGGGTCTCCTATAATTCACCCCTCCACTTT.

In nucleotides, the CDR3 is TGTGCCAGCAGTTACTCGCCGGTAAGCTACGAGCAGTACTTC. Its protein product is CASSYSPVSYEQYF. The V gene is TRBV6-5, the J gene TRBJ2-7, with unresolved D. The CDR3 length is 14 residues. Looked up from germline, CDR1 is MNHEY and CDR2 is SVGAGI. Trimming shortened V by 0 bases and J by 3 bases, and 9 bases separated the two germline ends.

The chain employs TRBV5-1 and TRBJ2-2, with D maybe TRBD1 (6 bases). Trimming took 1 base from V and 4 from J, leaving 8 bases between them. The CDR3 totals 14 residues. In germline, CDR1 is SGHRS, CDR2 YFSETQ. The CDR3 is CASSLSGVTGELFF. CDR3 coding DNA: TGCGCCAGCAGCTTGTCAGGGGTCACCGGGGAGCTGTTTTTT.